The rows below give T cell receptor beta chains drawn from one sample of a study of cytomegalovirus exposure and HLA in healthy donors. Only in-frame clones appear in the TCRdb table, and some are missing; sequencing was by immunoSEQ multiplex PCR. This sample carries approximately 210,000 clones, around four fifths of them seen once, and the ten largest clones take approximately 10%. The material sequenced was PBMCs. The receptors come from a woman in her forties or fifties in good health and CMV-seropositive. CDR3s include the opening cysteine and the closing phenylalanine or tryptophan. The D gene is left open where the match is weak. Clone size is stated in some rows and not others, as once, few, many or a class when expanded.

size	V	length	D	J	CDR3	DNA
.	TRBV5-1	14	.	TRBJ1-2	CASTLQMESDGYTF	TGCGCCAGCACCCTACAAATGGAGTCGGATGGCTACACCTTC
.	TRBV9	15	TRBD1	TRBJ1-2	CASSAPDRGVYGYTF	TGTGCCAGCAGCGCCCCCGACAGGGGGGTCTATGGCTACACCTTC
.	TRBV19	14	.	TRBJ1-2	CASIPGQGNYGYTF	TGTGCCAGTATCCCCGGGCAGGGTAACTATGGCTACACCTTC
.	TRBV2	14	.	TRBJ2-7	CASSTNLGAFKQYF	TGTGCCAGCAGCACAAATCTAGGGGCCTTCAAGCAGTACTTC
.	TRBV7-2	13	.	TRBJ1-4	CASSLRTDPILFF	TGTGCCAGCAGCTTAAGGACAGACCCCATACTGTTTTTT
.	TRBV9	15	.	TRBJ1-3	CASSVGGALGNTIYF	TGTGCCAGCAGCGTAGGAGGAGCACTGGGAAACACCATATATTTT
.	TRBV6-5	16	TRBD1	TRBJ1-3	CASSYARGQAGNTIYF	TGTGCCAGCAGTTACGCGAGGGGGCAAGCTGGAAACACCATATATTTT
.	TRBV6-1	10	.	TRBJ2-7	CASSYYEQYF	TGTGCCAGCAGTTACTACGAGCAGTACTTC
once	TRBV9	17	.	TRBJ1-6	CASSPGGGRSYNSPLHF	TGTGCCAGCAGCCCCGGCGGGGGGCGATCCTATAATTCACCCCTCCACTTT
.	TRBV5-8	16	.	TRBJ2-7	CASSLQRAGERYEQYF	TGTGCCAGCAGCTTGCAACGGGCAGGGGAGAGGTACGAGCAGTACTTC
.	TRBV6-5	15	.	TRBJ2-3	CASNTLRGTPDTQYF	TGTGCCAGCAATACTCTTCGGGGGACCCCAGATACGCAGTATTTT
once	TRBV9	14	TRBD1	TRBJ1-5	CASAGTGDNQPQHF	TGTGCCAGCGCAGGGACAGGGGACAATCAGCCCCAGCATTTT
.	TRBV2	14	.	TRBJ1-1	CASSLGHLNTEAFF	TGTGCCAGCAGCCTGGGACATCTGAACACTGAAGCTTTCTTT
.	TRBV6-1	18	TRBD2	TRBJ2-5	CASSEVYGWSGGQETQYF	TGTGCCAGCAGTGAAGTATACGGGTGGAGCGGGGGGCAAGAGACCCAGTACTTC
.	TRBV5-1	15	.	TRBJ1-2	CASSRSGANPYGYTF	TGCGCCAGCAGCCGAAGTGGGGCCAACCCTTATGGCTACACCTTC
.	TRBV19	17	TRBD1	TRBJ1-4	CASSLKPGQVINEKLFF	TGTGCCAGTAGTTTAAAACCGGGACAGGTCATTAATGAAAAACTGTTTTTT